These 15 T cell receptor beta chains originate from one sample sequenced in a study of cytomegalovirus exposure and HLA in healthy donors. The primer mix had 60 Vbeta and 13 Jbeta primers. The data were produced by immunoSEQ multiplex PCR, yet TCRdb's version contains in-frame clones alone and is incomplete. The data show 110,000 to 150,000 clones, with less than 80% seen just once and roughly 8.8% held by the top ten. Sequenced input: PBMCs. Source of these receptors: a woman aged 50 to 60 in good health and CMV-seropositive.

This chain connects TRBV9 to TRBJ2-3; unclear D gene. Germline CDR1 reads SGDLS; CDR2 reads YYNGEE. The CDR3 loop spans 12 amino acids. V was trimmed by 3 bases and J by 6 bases, leaving 8 bases between them. The DNA for the CDR3 is TGTGCCAGCAGCGATTACACGGATACGCAGTATTTT. Encoded protein: CASSDYTDTQYF.

The rearrangement uses TRBV9 and TRBJ1-1; 8 bases fit TRBD1. V shed 5 bases and J 1 base; nucleotides not matched to a gene: 1. The germline CDR1 and CDR2 sequences are SGDLS and YYNGEE. The CDR3 is 13 amino acids. The CDR3 sequence: CASRGQGNTEAFF. The CDR3 DNA follows: TGTGCCAGCAGAGGACAGGGGAACACTGAAGCTTTCTTT. Full variable domain (rest looked up from reference TRBV9 and TRBJ1-1): DSGVTQTPKHLITATGQRVTLRCSPRSGDLSVYWYQQSLDQGLQFLIQYYNGEERAKGNILERFSAQQFPDLHSELNLSSLELGDSALYFCASRGQGNTEAFFGQGTRLTVV.

The J gene is TRBJ2-7, the V gene TRBV11-3; perhaps TRBD2 as D (6 bases). The CDR3 spans 13 residues. The ends were cut back, 1 base at V and 9 bases at J, with 13 bases in the middle. The germline CDR1 and CDR2 sequences are SGHNT and YENEEA. CDR3 sequence: CASSLAAGSVQYF. The CDR3 DNA sequence: TGTGCCAGCAGCTTAGCGGCGGGATCAGTGCAGTACTTC. The entire variable domain, with the rest obtained from reference TRBV11-3 and TRBJ2-7, is as follows: EAGVVQSPRYKIIEKKQPVAFWCNPISGHNTLYWYLQNLGQGPELLIRYENEEAVDDSQLPKDRFSAERLKGVDSTLKIQPAELGDSAVYLCASSLAAGSVQYFGPGTRLTVT.

This rearrangement joins TRBV5-1 to TRBJ2-7; D may be TRBD2 (5 bases). The CDR3 is made up of 16 amino acids. The germline V and J ends were trimmed by 3 bases and 0 bases, with 16 bases remaining between them. Germline loops: CDR1 SGHRS, CDR2 YFSETQ. CDR3 residues: CASSSKLSGSSYEQYF. In nucleotides, the CDR3 is TGCGCCAGCAGCTCAAAGCTAAGCGGTAGCTCCTACGAGCAGTACTTC. Looking up the rest from reference TRBV5-1 and TRBJ2-7 gives the full variable domain: KAGVTQTPRYLIKTRGQQVTLSCSPISGHRSVSWYQQTPGQGLQFLFEYFSETQRNKGNFPGRFSGRQFSNSRSEMNVSTLELGDSALYLCASSSKLSGSSYEQYFGPGTRLTVT.

The CDR3 DNA reads as TGCGCCAGCAGGCCAAGAGAGGGGAGGGGCGGCTACACCTTC. Translating it yields CASRPREGRGGYTF. The genes are TRBV23-1 and TRBJ1-2, with D maybe TRBD1 (5 bases). TRBV23-1 is an open reading frame whose function is uncertain. The ends were cut back, 6 bases at V and 8 bases at J, with 19 bases in the middle. This CDR3 contains 14 residues.

Written as DNA, the CDR3 is TGTGCCAGCCAGCCCTCCTGGGCGGGGGGTTCCTACGAGCAGTACTTC. Protein product: CASQPSWAGGSYEQYF. The chain combines TRBV2 with TRBJ2-7, with 8 bases lining up with TRBD2. V was pared by 8 bases and J by 1 base, with 13 bases of the junction left unmatched. CDR1 and CDR2 from the germline V gene are SNHLY and FYNNEI. The CDR3 length is 16 residues.

The genes are TRBV28 and TRBJ1-2; 11 bases match TRBD1. The CDR3 is 14 residues long. The V segment lost 4 bases and the J segment 9 bases; nucleotides outside the gene matches: 7. CDR1 is MDHEN and CDR2 is SYDVKM in the germline V gene. CDR3 sequence (DNA): TGTGCCAGCAGTTACCCGGGACAGGGGGTTCGCTACACCTTC. Residues: CASSYPGQGVRYTF.

This chain links TRBV5-1 with TRBJ2-1; 8 bases are shared with TRBD2. V shed 2 bases, J shed 6 bases, and the junction held 1 base outside the gene matches. Per germline, CDR1 SGHRS and CDR2 YFSETQ. The CDR3 contains 13 residues. This CDR3 is CASSFSGANEQFF. The CDR3 DNA follows: TGCGCCAGCAGCTTTAGCGGGGCCAATGAGCAGTTCTTC.

This chain joins TRBV5-1 and TRBJ1-4; unclear D gene. The germline gives CDR1 SGHRS, CDR2 YFSETQ. CDR3 size: 16 residues. V was clipped by 0 bases and J by 0 bases, with 9 bases between them. In DNA form, the CDR3 reads TGCGCCAGCAGCTTGGTGGGCGCAGCAACTAATGAAAAACTGTTTTTT. Translation: CASSLVGAATNEKLFF.

The J gene is TRBJ1-3, the V gene TRBV6-6, with a tentative D call TRBD1 (6 bases). Per germline, CDR1 MNHNY and CDR2 SVGAGI (reference sequence). Trimming shortened V by 8 bases and J by 4 bases, and 18 bases separated the two germline ends. This CDR3 is 15 amino acids long. CDR3 bases: TGTGCCAGCTCATCAGGGGTGGCGTGGGGAAACACCATATATTTT. Protein: CASSSGVAWGNTIYF.

This clone was seen a few times. V usage is TRBV5-5 and J usage is TRBJ1-4, with D perhaps matching TRBD1 (5 bases). Germline lookup yields CDR1 SGHKS and CDR2 YYEKEE (reference sequence). This CDR3 is built from 16 residues. The V gene lost 0 bases and the J gene lost 1 base, with 10 bases spanning the gap. CDR3 bases: TGTGCCAGCAGCTTGGTTACAGGCGAAACTAATGAAAAACTGTTTTTT. Its protein is CASSLVTGETNEKLFF.

The chain employs TRBV19 and TRBJ2-7; 8 nucleotides agree with TRBD2. From germline, CDR1 is LNHDA and CDR2 SQIVND (reference sequence). CDR3 length equals 16 residues. V dropped 1 base and J dropped 2; count of bases not matched to a gene: 7. Written as DNA, the CDR3 is TGTGCCAGTAGTATAGGCGGGAGGACAGCCCCCTACGAGCAGTACTTC. Translating gives CASSIGGRTAPYEQYF. Supplemented by reference TRBV19 and TRBJ2-7, the full variable domain reads DGGITQSPKYLFRKEGQNVTLSCEQNLNHDAMYWYRQDPGQGLRLIYYSQIVNDFQKGDIAEGYSVSREKKESFPLTVTSAQKNPTAFYLCASSIGGRTAPYEQYFGPGTRLTVT.

This chain joins TRBV13 and TRBJ2-5; TRBD1 agrees at 10 bases. Per germline, CDR1 PRHDT and CDR2 FYEKMQ (reference sequence). Trimming cost V 5 bases and J 7 bases; bases outside gene matches: 10. This CDR3 region has 15 residues. This CDR3 reads CASSLRTGGEMTQYF. The CDR3 coding sequence is TGTGCCAGCAGCCTCCGGACAGGGGGAGAAATGACCCAGTACTTC.

CDR3 DNA sequence: TGTGCCAGCAGCTTAGAAGCAGGGCTCACCGGGGAGCTGTTTTTT. This gives the protein CASSLEAGLTGELFF. This chain uses TRBV7-2 with TRBJ2-2; possibly TRBD1 for D (5 bases). CDR3 length equals 15 residues. Germline CDR1 is SGHTA and CDR2 is FQGNSA. With 1 base removed from V and 4 bases from J, the gap between germline ends came to 10 bases.

V and J are TRBV12-5 and TRBJ1-5, with TRBD1 matching over 9 bases. The CDR3 runs to 20 residues. J lost 2 bases, V lost 1 base, and 15 bases had no gene match. Germline CDR1 LGHNT, CDR2 FRNRAP. CDR3 residues: CASGLGPRGQGTRGNQPQHF. In nucleotides, the CDR3 is TGTGCTAGTGGTTTGGGCCCCCGAGGACAGGGGACCCGGGGCAATCAGCCCCAGCATTTT. The full variable domain, with the rest looked up from reference TRBV12-5 and TRBJ1-5, is DARVTQTPRHKVTEMGQEVTMRCQPILGHNTVFWYRQTMMQGLELLAYFRNRAPLDDSGMPKDRFSAEMPDATLATLKIQPSEPRDSAVYFCASGLGPRGQGTRGNQPQHFGDGTRLSIL.